This T cell receptor (beta chain) derives from a study of early T cells in non-severe SARS-CoV-2 infection (dated by TCRdb to the early 2020s). About the full investigation: Because TCR sequencing relied on bulk RNA taken from unsorted whole blood, pairing of alpha and beta chains was not possible.

The study was a case-control design nested within a healthcare worker cohort in London, UK, with weekly nasopharyngeal swab PCR tests and blood sampling. Healthcare workers were recruited during the week of the UK lockdown, between 23 and 31 March 2020, and followed weekly for up to 16 weeks. Results and caveats for the whole study, not just this receptor: VDJdb matching was skewed toward anti-spike CD8 responses and likely underestimated virus-specific expansions, missing private and CD4 specificities.

Library prep was done by 5' RACE. Sequencing was performed on a NextSeq 500. The TCR library protocol attached unique molecular identifiers to individual cDNA molecules to correct for sequencing error and PCR bias. Both TCR alpha and beta chains were sequenced, and tight co-correlation was observed between alpha and beta sequence abundances in each sample. Per the original workflow: Decombinator V4 was used to annotate TCR sequences for V gene, J gene and CDR3. TCRs were defined as expanded if a significant change between any two time points was detected under a Poisson model with p below 0.0001. TCR abundances were normalised to the total number of TCRs sequenced per sample and expressed as counts per million. MAIT TCRs were defined by TRAV1-2 paired with TRAJ12, TRAJ20 or TRAJ33, and iNKT TCRs by TRAV10 paired with TRAJ18. VDJdb, accessed 1 November 2021, was searched for CMV, EBV and SARS-CoV-2 annotated TCRs, with TCRs annotated for multiple antigens excluded. TCRdb trimmed public reads at Q25 via fastp, called clones via MiXCR and kept in-frame beta chains. A single entry per CDR3 protein holds the most common genes and DNA from its merged rows. V and J calls and clone size were set by TCRdb, not the authors. This sample holds around 37,000 distinct CDR3 sequences; 9% were observed only once. The ten largest make up approximately 13% of the sample.

The sample holds many counts of this clonotype. The antigen it binds to is not known. It has no much larger one-base neighbor in the sample; base qualities were not kept. Trimming costs V 0 bases and J 5 bases, and their ends lie 11 bases apart. As encoded in the germline V gene, CDR1 is SGHDN while CDR2 is FVKESK. Taken from cysteine to phenylalanine, the CDR3 has 14 residues. Only CDR3 DNA remains: 42 bases, in frame from the first base. The sample taken for sequencing was whole blood. The clonotype comes from an adult who was a healthcare worker with PCR-confirmed SARS-CoV-2 infection or an uninfected control (not recorded which). Recombination connected TRBV14 to TRBJ2-7; no D segment can be confidently identified. This receptor carries the CDR3 CASSQDVNAHEQYF. The DNA sequence is TGTGCCAGCAGCCAAGATGTCAACGCCCACGAGCAGTACTTC.